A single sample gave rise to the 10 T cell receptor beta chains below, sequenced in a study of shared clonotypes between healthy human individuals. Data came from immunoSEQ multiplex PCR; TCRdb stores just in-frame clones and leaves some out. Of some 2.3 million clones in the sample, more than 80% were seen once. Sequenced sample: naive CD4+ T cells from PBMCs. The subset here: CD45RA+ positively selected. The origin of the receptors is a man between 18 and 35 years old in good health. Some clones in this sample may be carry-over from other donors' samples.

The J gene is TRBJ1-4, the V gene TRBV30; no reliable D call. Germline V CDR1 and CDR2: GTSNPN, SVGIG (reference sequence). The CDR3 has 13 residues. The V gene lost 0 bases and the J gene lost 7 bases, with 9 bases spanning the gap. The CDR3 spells CAWSVLPREKLFF. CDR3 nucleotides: TGTGCCTGGAGTGTATTACCACGTGAAAAACTGTTTTTT.

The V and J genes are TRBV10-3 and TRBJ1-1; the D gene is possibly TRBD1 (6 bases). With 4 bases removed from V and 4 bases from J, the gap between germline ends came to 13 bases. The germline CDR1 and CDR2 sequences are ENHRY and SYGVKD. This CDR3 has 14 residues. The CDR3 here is CAISGGRGGTEAFF. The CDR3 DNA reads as TGTGCCATCAGTGGAGGCCGAGGGGGCACTGAAGCTTTCTTT.

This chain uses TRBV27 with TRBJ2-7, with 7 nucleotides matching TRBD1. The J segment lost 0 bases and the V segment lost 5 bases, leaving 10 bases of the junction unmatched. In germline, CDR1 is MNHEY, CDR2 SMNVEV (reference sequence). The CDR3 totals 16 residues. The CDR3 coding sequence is TGTGCCAGCAGTCCTTCGGTCGGGACAGACTCCTACGAGCAGTACTTC. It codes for CASSPSVGTDSYEQYF.

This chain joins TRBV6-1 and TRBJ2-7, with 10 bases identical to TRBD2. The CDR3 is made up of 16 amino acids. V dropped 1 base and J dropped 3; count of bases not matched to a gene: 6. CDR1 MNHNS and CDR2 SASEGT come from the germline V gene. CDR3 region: CASSEVSGRAYYEQYF. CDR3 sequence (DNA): TGTGCCAGCAGTGAAGTAAGCGGGAGGGCCTACTACGAGCAGTACTTC.

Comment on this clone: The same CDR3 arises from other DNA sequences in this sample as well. As DNA, the CDR3 is TGTGCCAGTAGCTTAGGGGGGGGAACAGATACGCAGTATTTT. This sequence encodes CASSLGGGTDTQYF. This rearrangement joins TRBV28 to TRBJ2-3, with D possibly being TRBD2 (7 bases). The germline V gene encodes CDR1 MDHEN and CDR2 SYDVKM. The CDR3 extends over 14 amino acids. Deletions cut 9 bases from V and 3 bases from J, with 16 bases between.

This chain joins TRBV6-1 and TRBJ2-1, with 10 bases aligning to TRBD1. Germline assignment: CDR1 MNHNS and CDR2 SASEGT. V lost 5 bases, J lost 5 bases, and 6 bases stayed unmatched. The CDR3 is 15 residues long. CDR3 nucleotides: TGTGCCAGCAGTCGGGGACAGGGGTATCACAATGAGCAGTTCTTC. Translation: CASSRGQGYHNEQFF.

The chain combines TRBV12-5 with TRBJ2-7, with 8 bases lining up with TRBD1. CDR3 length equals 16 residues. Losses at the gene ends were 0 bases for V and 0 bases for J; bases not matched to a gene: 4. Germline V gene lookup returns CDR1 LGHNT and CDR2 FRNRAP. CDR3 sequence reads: CASGLVLGTGSYEQYF. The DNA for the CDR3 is TGTGCTAGTGGTTTGGTACTCGGGACAGGCTCCTACGAGCAGTACTTC.

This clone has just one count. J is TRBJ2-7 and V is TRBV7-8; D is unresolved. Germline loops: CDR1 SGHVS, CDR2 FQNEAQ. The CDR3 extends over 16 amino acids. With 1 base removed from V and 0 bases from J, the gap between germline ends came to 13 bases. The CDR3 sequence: CASSLVYEDPSYEQYF. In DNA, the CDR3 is TGTGCCAGCAGCTTAGTTTACGAGGACCCCTCCTACGAGCAGTACTTC.

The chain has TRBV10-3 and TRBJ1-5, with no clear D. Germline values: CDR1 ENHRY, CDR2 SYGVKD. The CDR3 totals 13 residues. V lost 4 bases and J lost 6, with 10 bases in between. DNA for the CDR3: TGTGCCATCAGTGGAGGGAACGGTCAGCCCCAGCATTTT. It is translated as CAISGGNGQPQHF.

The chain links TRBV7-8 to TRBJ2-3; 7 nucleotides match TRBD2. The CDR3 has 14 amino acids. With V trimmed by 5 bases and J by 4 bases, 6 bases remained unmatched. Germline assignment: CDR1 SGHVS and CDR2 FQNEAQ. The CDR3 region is CASSKRDLADTQYF. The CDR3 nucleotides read TGTGCCAGCAGCAAGCGGGATTTGGCAGATACGCAGTATTTT.